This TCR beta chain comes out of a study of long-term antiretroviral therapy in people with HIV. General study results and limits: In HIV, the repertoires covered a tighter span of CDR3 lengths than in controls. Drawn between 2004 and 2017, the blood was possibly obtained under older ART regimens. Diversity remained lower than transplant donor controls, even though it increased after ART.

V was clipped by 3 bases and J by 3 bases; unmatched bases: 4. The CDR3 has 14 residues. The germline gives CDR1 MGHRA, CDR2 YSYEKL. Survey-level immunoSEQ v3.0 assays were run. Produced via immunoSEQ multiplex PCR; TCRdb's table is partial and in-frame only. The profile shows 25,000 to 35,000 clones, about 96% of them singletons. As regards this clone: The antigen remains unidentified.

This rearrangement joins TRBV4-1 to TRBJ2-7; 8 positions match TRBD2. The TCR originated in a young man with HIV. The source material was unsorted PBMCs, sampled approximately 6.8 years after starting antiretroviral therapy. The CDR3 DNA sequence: TGCGCCAGCAGCCAGTTACTAGCGGACTACGAGCAGTACTTC. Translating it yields CASSQLLADYEQYF.